The source of this T cell receptor beta chain is a study of blood T cell repertoires in COVID-19. Background on the study: The study drew acute and convalescent COVID-19 samples from the United States, Italy and Spain. T cells, B-cell-depleted T cells, or PBMCs supplied cDNA or gDNA.

The CDR3 totals 14 residues. Germline CDR1 LGHNA, CDR2 YNFKEQ. Trimming removed 5 bases from V and 0 bases from J; junction bases left unmatched: 4. Original processing notes: The assay estimated nucleated cells by amplifying reference gene primers. This table comes from immunoSEQ multiplex PCR, and its TCRdb copy is limited to in-frame clones, with some not included. Clone size and V and J calls were adopted from that table, with D and trimming inferred from the DNA. The data show tens of thousands of clones, roughly 90% seen once. The TCR comes from a human donor in a cohort sampled during active COVID-19. The rearrangement links TRBV4-2 to TRBJ2-7, with TRBD1 matching over 7 bases. The sample consisted of peripheral blood. CDR3 sequence: CASSNDRVSYEQYF. The CDR3 DNA is TGTGCCAGCAGCAATGACAGGGTCTCCTACGAGCAGTACTTC.